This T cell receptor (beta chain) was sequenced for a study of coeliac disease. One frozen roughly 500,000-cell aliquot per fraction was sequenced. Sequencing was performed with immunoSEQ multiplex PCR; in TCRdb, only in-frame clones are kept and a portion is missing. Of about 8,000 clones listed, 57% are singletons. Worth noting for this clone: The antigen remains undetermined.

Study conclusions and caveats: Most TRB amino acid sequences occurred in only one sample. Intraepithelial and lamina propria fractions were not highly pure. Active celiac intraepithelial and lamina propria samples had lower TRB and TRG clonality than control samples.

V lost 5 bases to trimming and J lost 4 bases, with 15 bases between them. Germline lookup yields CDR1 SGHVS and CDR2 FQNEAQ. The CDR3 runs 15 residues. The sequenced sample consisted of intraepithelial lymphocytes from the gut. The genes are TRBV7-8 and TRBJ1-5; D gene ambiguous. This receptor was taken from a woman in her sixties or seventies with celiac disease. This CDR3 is CASSPRRVLNQPQHF. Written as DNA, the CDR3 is TGTGCCAGCAGCCCCCGCCGGGTCTTAAATCAGCCCCAGCATTTT.